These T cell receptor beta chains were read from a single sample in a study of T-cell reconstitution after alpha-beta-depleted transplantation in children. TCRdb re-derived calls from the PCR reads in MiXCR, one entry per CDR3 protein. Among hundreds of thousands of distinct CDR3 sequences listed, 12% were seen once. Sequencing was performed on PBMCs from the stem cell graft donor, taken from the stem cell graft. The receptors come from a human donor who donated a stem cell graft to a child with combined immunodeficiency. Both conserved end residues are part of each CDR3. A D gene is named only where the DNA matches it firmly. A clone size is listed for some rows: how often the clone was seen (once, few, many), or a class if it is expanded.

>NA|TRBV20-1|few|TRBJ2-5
TGCAGTGCTAGGGTTGGTATAGAGACCCAGTACTTC
CSARVGIETQYF
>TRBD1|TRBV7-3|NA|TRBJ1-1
TGTGCCAGCAGCATACAGGGGCCAAACACTGAAGCTTTCTTT
CASSIQGPNTEAFF
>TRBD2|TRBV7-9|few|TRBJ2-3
TGTGCCAGCAGCTTGACTAGCGGGAGTTTCACAGATACGCAGTATTTT
CASSLTSGSFTDTQYF
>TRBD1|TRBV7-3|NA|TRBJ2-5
TGTGCCAGCAGCTATGACAGGGAAGAGACCCAGTACTTC
CASSYDREETQYF
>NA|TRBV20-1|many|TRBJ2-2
TGCAGTGCTCTCCCGGACCCTGCCGGGGAGCTGTTTTTT
CSALPDPAGELFF
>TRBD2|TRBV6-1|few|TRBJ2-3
TGTGCCAGCAGCACCCTAGCGGGGAGCACAGATACGCAGTATTTT
CASSTLAGSTDTQYF
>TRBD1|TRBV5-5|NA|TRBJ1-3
TGTGCCAGCAGCTTCATGGACAGGGAATACACCATATATTTT
CASSFMDREYTIYF
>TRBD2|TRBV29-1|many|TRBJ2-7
TGCAGCGTTGAAGGATCCCTCCTGACTAGCGGGGGGACCTCCTACGAGCAGTACTTC
CSVEGSLLTSGGTSYEQYF
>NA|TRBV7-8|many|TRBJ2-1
TGTGCCAGCAGCTTACCGCTAGGGAATGAGCAGTTCTTC
CASSLPLGNEQFF
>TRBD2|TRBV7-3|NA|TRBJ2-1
TGTGCCAGCAGCTTAACGGGACTAGCGGGAGGTGAGCAGTTCTTC
CASSLTGLAGGEQFF
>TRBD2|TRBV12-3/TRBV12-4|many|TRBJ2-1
TGTGCCAGCAGTTTAAGTAGCGGGGGGGCTTATGAGCAGTTCTTC
CASSLSSGGAYEQFF
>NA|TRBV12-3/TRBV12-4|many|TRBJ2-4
TGTGCCAGCAGTTCCCTCGCCCCCCAGGGGGCCAAAAACATTCAGTACTTC
CASSSLAPQGAKNIQYF
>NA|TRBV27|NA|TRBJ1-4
TGTGCCAGCAGTTTATCGACGGGCTTGGGAGAAAAACTGTTTTTT
CASSLSTGLGEKLFF
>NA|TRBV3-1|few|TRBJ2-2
TGTGCCAGCAGACCTACCGGGACTCTTAACACCGGGGAGCTGTTTTTT
CASRPTGTLNTGELFF
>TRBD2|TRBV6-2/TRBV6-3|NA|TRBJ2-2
TGTGCCAGCAGTTATACTAGCGAGAACACCGGGGAGCTGTTTTTT
CASSYTSENTGELFF
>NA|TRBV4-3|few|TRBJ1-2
TGCGCCAGCAGCCAAGAGGGGACCTCCTATGGCTACACCTTC
CASSQEGTSYGYTF
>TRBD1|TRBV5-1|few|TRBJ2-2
TGCGCCAGCAGCTTGGGGCAGGGGGCCACCACCGGGGAGCTGTTTTTT
CASSLGQGATTGELFF
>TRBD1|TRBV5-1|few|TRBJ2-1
TGCGCCAGCAGCTGGAGACAGGGGGGTTCCTACAATGAGCAGTTCTTC
CASSWRQGGSYNEQFF
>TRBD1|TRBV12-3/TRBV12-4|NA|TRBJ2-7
TGTGCCAGCAGTTCCCGAGGACAGGGAGGCTACGAGCAGTACTTC
CASSSRGQGGYEQYF
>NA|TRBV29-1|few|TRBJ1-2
TGCAGCGTTTACAGGGTTGACTATGGCTACACCTTC
CSVYRVDYGYTF
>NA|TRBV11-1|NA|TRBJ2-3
TGTGCCAGCAACTGGGGGCCAGCGGGAAGCACAGATACGCAGTATTTT
CASNWGPAGSTDTQYF
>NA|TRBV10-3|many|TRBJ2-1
TGTGCCATCAGTGAGTCGCGCGGGGAATTCAATGAGCAGTTCTTC
CAISESRGEFNEQFF
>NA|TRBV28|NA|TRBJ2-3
TGTGCCAGCAGATCTCATGACACAGATACGCAGTATTTT
CASRSHDTDTQYF